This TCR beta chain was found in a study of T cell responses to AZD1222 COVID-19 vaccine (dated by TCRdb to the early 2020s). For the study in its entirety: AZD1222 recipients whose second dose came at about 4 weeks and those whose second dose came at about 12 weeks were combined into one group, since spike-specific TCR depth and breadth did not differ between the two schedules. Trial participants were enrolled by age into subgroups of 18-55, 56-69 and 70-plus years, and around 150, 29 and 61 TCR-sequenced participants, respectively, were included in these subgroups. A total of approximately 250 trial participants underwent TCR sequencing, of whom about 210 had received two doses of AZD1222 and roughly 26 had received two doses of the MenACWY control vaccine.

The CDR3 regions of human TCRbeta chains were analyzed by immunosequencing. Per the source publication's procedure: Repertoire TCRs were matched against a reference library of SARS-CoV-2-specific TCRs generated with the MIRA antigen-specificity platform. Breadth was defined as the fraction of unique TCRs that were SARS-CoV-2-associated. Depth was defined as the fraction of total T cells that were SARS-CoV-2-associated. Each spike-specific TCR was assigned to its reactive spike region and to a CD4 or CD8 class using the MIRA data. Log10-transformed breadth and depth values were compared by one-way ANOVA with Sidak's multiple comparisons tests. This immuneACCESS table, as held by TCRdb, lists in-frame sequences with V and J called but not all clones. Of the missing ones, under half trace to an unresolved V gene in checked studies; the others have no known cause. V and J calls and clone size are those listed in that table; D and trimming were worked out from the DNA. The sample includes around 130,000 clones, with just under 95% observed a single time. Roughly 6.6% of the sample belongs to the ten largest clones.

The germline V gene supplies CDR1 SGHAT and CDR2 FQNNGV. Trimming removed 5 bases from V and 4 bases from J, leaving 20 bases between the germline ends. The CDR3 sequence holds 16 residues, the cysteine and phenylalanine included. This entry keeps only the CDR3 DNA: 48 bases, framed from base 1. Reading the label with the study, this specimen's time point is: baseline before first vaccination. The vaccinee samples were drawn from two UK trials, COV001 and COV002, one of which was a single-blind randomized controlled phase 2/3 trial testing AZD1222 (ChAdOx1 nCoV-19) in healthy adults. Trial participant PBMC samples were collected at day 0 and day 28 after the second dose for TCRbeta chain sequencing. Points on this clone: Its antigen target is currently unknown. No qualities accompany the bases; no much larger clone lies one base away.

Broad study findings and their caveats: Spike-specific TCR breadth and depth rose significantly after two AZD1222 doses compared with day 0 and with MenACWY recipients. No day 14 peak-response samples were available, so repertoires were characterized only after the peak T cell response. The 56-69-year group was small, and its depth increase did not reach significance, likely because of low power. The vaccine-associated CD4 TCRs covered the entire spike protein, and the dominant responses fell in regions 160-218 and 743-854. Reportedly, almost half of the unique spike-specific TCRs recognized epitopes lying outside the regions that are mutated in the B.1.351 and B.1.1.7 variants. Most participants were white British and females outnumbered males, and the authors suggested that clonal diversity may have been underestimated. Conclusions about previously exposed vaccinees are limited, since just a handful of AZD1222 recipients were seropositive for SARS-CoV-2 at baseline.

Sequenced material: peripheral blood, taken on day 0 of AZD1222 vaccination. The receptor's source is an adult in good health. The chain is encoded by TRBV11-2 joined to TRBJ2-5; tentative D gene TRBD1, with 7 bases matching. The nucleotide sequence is TGTGCCAGCAGCCAGGGGGGAGGATGGCGTGCAGAGACCCAGTACTTC. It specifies CASSQGGGWRAETQYF.